This T cell receptor beta chain was found in a study of vaccination and CD4 T cells after COVID-19. Study at large: Between diagnosis and the drawing of post-COVID samples lay a median roughly 100 days (range 35 to 161). Every culture used as a control got a CEFX pool, an HIV-1 Nef pool, or no peptide. Findings and limits, study-wide: Within convalescent individuals, 304 out of 307 vaccine-specific clones proved to be spike mono-reactive. There were relatively few convalescent patients studied, and there were no early post-infection timepoints.

CDR1 is SGHAT, CDR2 FQNNGV, per germline. The CDR3 has 14 amino acids. The germline V and J ends were trimmed by 2 bases and 8 bases, with 15 bases remaining between them. Described treatment: roughly ten-day PBMC culture with coronavirus spike peptide pools or control peptides (ViraFEST assay). This clonotype was found once. Its specificity is unknown. Once obtained from cultured CD4+ T cells, the DNA was sequenced using the Oncomine TCR Beta short-read assay. MiXCR, applied by TCRdb to the PCR reads, yields one record per CDR3 protein. The data hold 7,600 or so distinct CDR3 sequences, with around 50% observed a single time.

This sequence joins TRBV11-2 and TRBJ1-2; the D is unclear. The sequence was collected from a human donor who had recovered from COVID-19. The sequenced material came from CD4+ T cells from blood, cultured in vitro. In nucleotides, the CDR3 is TGTGCCAGCAGCTTAAACCGACGAGGCGTAGGCTACACCTTC. The encoded protein is CASSLNRRGVGYTF.